These 25 T cell receptor beta chains were sequenced from one sample in a study of blood T cell repertoires in COVID-19. Produced via immunoSEQ multiplex PCR; TCRdb's table is partial and in-frame only. The profile shows more than 250,000 clones, 70% to 90% of them singletons. Source material: peripheral blood. These receptors all stem from a human donor in a cohort sampled during active COVID-19.

The chain links TRBV4-1 to TRBJ2-3; D gene ambiguous. Trimming took 0 bases from V and 2 from J, leaving 6 bases between them. The germline V gene has CDR1 MGHRA and CDR2 YSYEKL. The length of the CDR3 is 14 residues. CDR3 DNA sequence: TGCGCCAGCAGCCAAGAAGCGACCACAGATACGCAGTATTTT. Protein product: CASSQEATTDTQYF.

This CDR3 reads CASSQVGSPNSPLHF. In DNA form, the CDR3 reads TGTGCCAGCAGCCAAGTTGGCAGTCCTAATTCACCCCTCCACTTT. The chain links TRBV3-1 (or the pseudogene TRBV3-2) to TRBJ1-6, with no clear D. Trimming stripped 1 base from V and 6 bases from J, with 10 bases between. Germline V gene lookup returns CDR1 LGHDT and CDR2 YNNKEL (reference sequence). The CDR3 extends over 15 amino acids.

A single count supports this clone. V is TRBV18 and J is TRBJ1-4; D is possibly TRBD1 (6 bases). The ends were cut back, 4 bases at V and 4 bases at J, with 13 bases in the middle. Germline V gene sequence: CDR1 KGHSH, CDR2 LQKENI. The CDR3 sequence is 15 residues long. The CDR3 is CASSRTGTNNEKLFF. CDR3 nucleotides: TGTGCCAGCTCACGGACCGGGACAAATAATGAAAAACTGTTTTTT.

This clone was observed a single time. This sequence joins TRBV6-1 and TRBJ1-2, with a possible D match to TRBD1 (6 bases). The CDR3 is made up of 15 amino acids. Germline CDR1 MNHNS, CDR2 SASEGT. Trimming took off 2 bases at V and 6 bases at J, with 16 bases between the two ends. The CDR3 sequence: CASSEYWTAGDGYTF. For the CDR3, the DNA is TGTGCCAGCAGTGAATATTGGACAGCCGGTGATGGCTACACCTTC.

This clone has more than one count but fewer than ten. This sequence joins TRBV24-1 and TRBJ2-3; TRBD1 aligns across 9 bases. This CDR3 region has 16 residues. V was clipped by 3 bases and J by 0 bases; unmatched bases: 3. Germline CDR1 and CDR2: KGHDR and SFDVKD. The CDR3 sequence is CATSDNGQGSTDTQYF. CDR3 nucleotide sequence: TGTGCCACCAGTGATAACGGACAGGGGAGCACAGATACGCAGTATTTT.

This clone has more than one count but fewer than ten. The rearrangement links TRBV5-1 to TRBJ2-7, with D perhaps TRBD1 (8 bases). V was cut by 6 bases and J by 5 bases, with 18 bases left in between. This CDR3 spans 14 amino acids. CDR1 SGHRS and CDR2 YFSETQ come from the germline V gene. Here the CDR3 DNA reads TGCGCCAGCACCCCAAACAGGGGGGGCCACGAGCAGTACTTC. Its protein product is CASTPNRGGHEQYF.

The chain employs TRBV27 and TRBJ2-7, with D possibly TRBD1 on 6 matching bases. Trimming removed 2 bases at V and 6 bases at J, with 11 bases between. Looked up from germline, CDR1 is MNHEY and CDR2 is SMNVEV (reference sequence). There are 13 residues in the CDR3. CDR3 amino acids: CASSLNLQGEQYF. CDR3 DNA: TGTGCCAGCAGTTTAAATTTACAGGGCGAGCAGTACTTC.

This chain joins TRBV30 and TRBJ2-7; TRBD1 agrees at 8 bases. The V gene's germline CDR1 is GTSNPN and CDR2 SVGIG (reference sequence). The trim removed 2 bases at V and 7 bases at J, leaving 7 bases unmatched. This CDR3 is built from 13 residues. The CDR3 DNA is TGTGCCTGGAGTCGGGACAGGAGGAGGGAGCAGTACTTC. It encodes CAWSRDRRREQYF.

The chain employs TRBV20-1 and TRBJ2-7; D unclear. V was pared by 3 bases and J by 3 bases, with 9 bases between. CDR3 length equals 12 residues. Germline-derived CDR1 and CDR2 are DFQATT and SNEGSKA (reference sequence). The CDR3 sequence is CSASSAHYEQYF. In nucleotides, the CDR3 is TGCAGTGCTAGTTCTGCGCACTACGAGCAGTACTTC.

The V gene is TRBV6-5, the J gene TRBJ2-7; possibly TRBD2 for D (7 bases). The length of the CDR3 is 15 residues. Germline CDR1 MNHEY, CDR2 SVGAGI. Trimming pared 6 bases from V and 5 bases from J, leaving 20 bases between. The CDR3 DNA is TGTGCCAGCAGCTTACGGGGGGCGGGGCCCCACGAGCAGTACTTC. Amino acids: CASSLRGAGPHEQYF.

The chain links TRBV6-5 to TRBJ1-1; D not certain. The germline V and J ends were trimmed by 6 bases and 3 bases, with 14 bases remaining between them. Germline-derived CDR1 and CDR2 are MNHEY and SVGAGI. CDR3 length: 14 residues. CDR3 amino acids: CASRTTSGHTEAFF. In nucleotides, the CDR3 is TGTGCCAGCAGGACCACATCTGGGCACACTGAAGCTTTCTTT.

This clone was seen only once. J is TRBJ2-7 and V is TRBV6-6; the D gene is possibly TRBD1 (5 bases). The CDR3 length is 15 residues. CDR1 and CDR2 from the germline V gene are MNHNY and SVGAGI (reference sequence). V lost 8 bases, J lost 0 bases, and 17 bases lay in between. In DNA, the CDR3 is TGTGCCAGCCAGGGCTTAATATCTGACTCCTACGAGCAGTACTTC. Residues: CASQGLISDSYEQYF.

The V and J genes are TRBV28 and TRBJ1-2, with a possible D match to TRBD1 (6 bases). V was pared by 7 bases and J by 8 bases, with 23 bases between. This CDR3 is 15 amino acids long. Germline values: CDR1 MDHEN, CDR2 SYDVKM. CDR3 nucleotides: TGTGCCAGCACGCCTCCGGGGGGCCGTTTCGAGGGCTACACCTTC. It is translated as CASTPPGGRFEGYTF.

The chain joins TRBV12-3 or TRBV12-4 to TRBJ1-2; D not resolved. This CDR3 has 13 residues. V gave up 4 bases and J gave up 3 bases, with 9 bases separating them. CDR3 coding DNA: TGTGCCAGCAGTTCCTTGGCAGACTATGGCTACACCTTC. Translation: CASSSLADYGYTF.

This chain connects TRBV7-2 to TRBJ2-3, with 8 nucleotides matching TRBD1. V was clipped by 5 bases and J by 5 bases; unmatched bases: 9. CDR3 length: 15 amino acids. Germline V lookup: CDR1 SGHTA, CDR2 FQGNSA. The CDR3 DNA reads as TGTGCCAGCAGCCCCCGGACAGGGCGGGGAGATACGCAGTATTTT. Translating it yields CASSPRTGRGDTQYF.

CDR3 sequence (DNA): TGTGCCAGCAGCTTCGACAGGGGCTACGAGCAGTACTTC. Translated, it gives CASSFDRGYEQYF. The chain recombines TRBV11-3 with TRBJ2-7, with 8 bases lining up with TRBD1. Germline V CDR1 and CDR2: SGHNT, YENEEA. This CDR3 is built from 13 residues. The V segment lost 3 bases and the J segment 3 bases; nucleotides outside the gene matches: 1.

The chain uses TRBV4-3 and TRBJ1-4, with D possibly matching TRBD1 (6 bases). V gave up 1 base and J gave up 7 bases, with 13 bases separating them. The CDR3 length is 15 residues. Germline loops: CDR1 LGHNA, CDR2 YSLEER. CDR3 residues: CASSQGGQRREKLFF. The CDR3, as DNA: TGCGCCAGCAGCCAAGGAGGACAGCGTCGTGAAAAACTGTTTTTT.

This clone has a single count. V is TRBV3-1 (or the pseudogene TRBV3-2) and J is TRBJ1-1; D is unclear. The CDR3 loop spans 14 amino acids. V lost 1 base to trimming and J lost 1 base, with 7 bases between them. Per germline, CDR1 LGHDT and CDR2 YNNKEL (reference sequence). Here the CDR3 reads CASSQVPGNTEAFF. The CDR3 coding sequence is TGTGCCAGCAGCCAAGTCCCGGGGAACACTGAAGCTTTCTTT.

This rearrangement joins TRBV10-3 to TRBJ2-1; 10 bases align to TRBD2. The CDR3 consists of 16 residues. Germline V gene sequence: CDR1 ENHRY, CDR2 SYGVKD. Trimming at V came to 0 bases and at J to 3 bases, leaving 2 bases not matched to a gene. CDR3 in amino acids: CAISESTSGIYNEQFF. CDR3 DNA sequence: TGTGCCATCAGTGAGTCAACTAGCGGGATCTACAATGAGCAGTTCTTC.

The chain uses TRBV9 and TRBJ2-1, with TRBD2 matching over 9 bases. J was trimmed by 8 bases and V by 0 bases; bases with no gene match: 6. The CDR3 consists of 15 residues. Per germline, CDR1 SGDLS and CDR2 YYNGEE. CDR3 in DNA: TGTGCCAGCAGCGTAGATGCAGCGGGAGGATATGAGCAGTTCTTC. Translating it yields CASSVDAAGGYEQFF.

The rearrangement links TRBV6-5 to TRBJ2-7; TRBD1 aligns across 7 bases. Per germline, CDR1 MNHEY and CDR2 SVGAGI. The CDR3 length is 15 residues. Trimming at V came to 0 bases and at J to 4 bases, leaving 6 bases not matched to a gene. In DNA form, the CDR3 reads TGTGCCAGCAGTTACTCCGACAGGGCAGGATACGAGCAGTACTTC. This codes for CASSYSDRAGYEQYF.

This clone was seen only once. V gene TRBV9 combines with J gene TRBJ2-1; TRBD2 matches at 8 bases. Per germline, CDR1 SGDLS and CDR2 YYNGEE. The CDR3 has 14 amino acids. J gave up 5 bases and V 4 bases, and 5 bases lay outside the gene matches. The CDR3 region has the DNA TGTGCCAGCAGCTCCCGCGGGGGGCACAATGAGCAGTTCTTC. Protein product: CASSSRGGHNEQFF.

V is TRBV4-3 and J is TRBJ1-2; the match to TRBD1 covers 8 bases. The V gene's germline CDR1 is LGHNA and CDR2 YSLEER. The CDR3 is 16 residues long. Trimming cost V 6 bases and J 4 bases; bases outside gene matches: 13. The CDR3 loop is CASSLGTGGTTYGYTF. The CDR3 DNA follows: TGCGCCAGCAGTCTGGGAACAGGGGGTACAACCTATGGCTACACCTTC.

The gene calls are TRBV4-1 and TRBJ2-7; D might be TRBD2 (5 bases). V gave up 3 bases and J gave up 1 base, with 10 bases separating them. CDR3 length: 14 residues. The V gene's germline CDR1 is MGHRA and CDR2 YSYEKL. The CDR3 DNA is TGCGCCAGCAGCCAGGGCAGGACTTCCTACGAGCAGTACTTC. It codes for CASSQGRTSYEQYF.

The chain carries TRBV30 and TRBJ1-2; the match to TRBD1 covers 9 bases. V was pared by 2 bases and J by 8 bases, with 15 bases of the junction left unmatched. Germline V CDR1 and CDR2: GTSNPN, SVGIG (reference sequence). The CDR3 covers 16 residues. The CDR3 loop is CAWSSTGTGNQGGYTF. The CDR3 nucleotides read TGTGCCTGGAGTTCAACCGGGACAGGGAATCAAGGAGGCTACACCTTC.